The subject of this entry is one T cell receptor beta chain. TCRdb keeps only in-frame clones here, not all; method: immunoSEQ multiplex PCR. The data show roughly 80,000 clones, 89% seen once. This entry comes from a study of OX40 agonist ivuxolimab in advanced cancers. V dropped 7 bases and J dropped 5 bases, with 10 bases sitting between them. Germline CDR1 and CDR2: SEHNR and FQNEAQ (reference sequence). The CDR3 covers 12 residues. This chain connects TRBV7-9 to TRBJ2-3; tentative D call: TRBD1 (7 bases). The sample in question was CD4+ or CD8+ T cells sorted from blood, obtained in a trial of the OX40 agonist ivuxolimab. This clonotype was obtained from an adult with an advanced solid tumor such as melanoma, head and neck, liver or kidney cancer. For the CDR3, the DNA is TGTGCCAGCACCCAGGGGGGAGATACGCAGTATTTT. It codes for CASTQGGDTQYF.